The rows below give T cell receptor beta chains drawn from one sample of a study of OX40 agonist ivuxolimab in advanced cancers. Profiled with immunoSEQ multiplex PCR; TCRdb holds only in-frame clones, not every one. Of fewer than 25,000 clones in the sample, more than 80% were seen once. The sequenced sample was CD4+ or CD8+ T cells sorted from blood, obtained in a trial of the OX40 agonist ivuxolimab. The receptors stem from an adult with an advanced solid tumor such as melanoma, head and neck, liver or kidney cancer. The conserved cysteine and the conserved F or W are not part of the CDR3 here. The D gene is left open where the match is weak. Size is stated for part of the rows, as once, few or many counts, or as a class when the clone is expanded.

D	V	size	J	CDR3
TRBD1	TRBV2	once	TRBJ2-7	ASSVMGQGSYEQY
TRBD1	TRBV10-3	-	TRBJ2-2	AISDLGQGVTNTGELF
-	TRBV5-1	-	TRBJ2-1	ASSFPPYNEQF
TRBD1	TRBV4-1	-	TRBJ2-5	ASSQDYRQGQIKETQY
TRBD1	TRBV4-3	-	TRBJ1-4	ASSQGQGFEKLF
-	TRBV7-2	-	TRBJ2-2	ASSLWGTANTGELF
-	TRBV29-1	-	TRBJ2-5	SVEGGGGETQY
-	TRBV6-6	-	TRBJ2-7	ASSYTADEQY
-	TRBV7-2	few	TRBJ2-7	ASSASYEQY
TRBD1	TRBV5-1	-	TRBJ1-2	ASSPGTGPGGYT
TRBD2	TRBV11-2	-	TRBJ2-2	ASRRRTSGGSNTGELF